Following are 25 T cell receptor beta chains from one sample sequenced in a study of blood T cell repertoires in COVID-19. Clones were read by immunoSEQ multiplex PCR, and TCRdb kept only the in-frame ones, dropping some. Found here are over 350,000 clones, 85% to 90% of them singletons; the top ten hold more than 1%. Source material: PBMCs or T cells enriched from blood (not recorded which). These receptors all stem from a woman between 18 and 29 years old who had recovered from COVID-19.

The CDR3 sequence is CASSPPGPYGYTF. The DNA for the CDR3 is TGTGCCAGCTCACCACCTGGGCCCTATGGCTACACCTTC. The genes are TRBV18 and TRBJ1-2, with unresolved D. The ends were cut back, 0 bases at V and 4 bases at J, with 6 bases in the middle. This CDR3 is built from 13 residues. The V gene's germline CDR1 is KGHSH and CDR2 LQKENI.

This chain joins TRBV2 and TRBJ2-2; no clear D. V was clipped by 5 bases and J by 4 bases, with 14 bases between them. Germline CDR1 is SNHLY and CDR2 is FYNNEI. This CDR3 comprises 15 residues. The CDR3 is CASSPALALTGELFF. The CDR3 coding sequence is TGTGCCAGCAGTCCCGCCTTAGCCCTCACCGGGGAGCTGTTTTTT. Filled out from reference TRBV2 and TRBJ2-2, the complete variable domain reads EPEVTQTPSHQVTQMGQEVILRCVPISNHLYFYWYRQILGQKVEFLVSFYNNEISEKSEIFDDQFSVERPDGSNFTLKIRSTKLEDSAMYFCASSPALALTGELFFGEGSRLTVL.

This clone appeared a few times. The J gene is TRBJ1-2, the V gene TRBV6-4; D is unclear. The CDR3 runs 12 residues. The V end was cut by 6 bases, the J end by 8 bases, with 13 bases between. CDR1 and CDR2 from the germline V gene are MRHNA and SNTAGT. The CDR3 here is CASRGGSAGYTF. The CDR3, as DNA: TGTGCCAGCAGGGGAGGGTCAGCGGGCTACACCTTC.

V and J are TRBV4-2 and TRBJ2-5; D is unresolved. From germline, CDR1 is LGHNA and CDR2 YNFKEQ. The CDR3 contains 15 residues. With 0 bases removed from V and 1 base from J, the gap between germline ends came to 9 bases. CDR3: CASSQDGSVQETQYF. Written as DNA, the CDR3 is TGTGCCAGCAGCCAAGACGGGTCCGTCCAAGAGACCCAGTACTTC.

V is TRBV6-6 and J is TRBJ1-6, with 11 bases that match TRBD1. There are 17 residues in the CDR3. In germline, CDR1 is MNHNY, CDR2 SVGAGI (reference sequence). V dropped 5 bases and J dropped 11; count of bases not matched to a gene: 14. This chain's CDR3 is CASSPGTGGLSSPPLHF. The CDR3 coding sequence is TGTGCCAGCAGTCCCGGGACAGGGGGTCTGTCCAGTCCACCCCTCCACTTT.

The J gene is TRBJ2-3, the V gene TRBV5-1, with D possibly matching TRBD2 (7 bases). The CDR3 loop spans 14 amino acids. The V and J ends lost 2 bases and 3 bases respectively, with 10 bases between them. The V gene's germline CDR1 is SGHRS and CDR2 YFSETQ. CDR3 nucleotide sequence: TGCGCCAGCAGCTTAGGGGGGGCGACAGATACGCAGTATTTT. Its protein product is CASSLGGATDTQYF.

V usage is TRBV6-5 and J usage is TRBJ2-7, with D perhaps matching TRBD1 (6 bases). The CDR3 runs to 14 residues. Per the germline V gene, CDR1 is MNHEY and CDR2 is SVGAGI. The V end was cut by 4 bases, the J end by 1 base, with 11 bases between. The CDR3 protein is CASSSTRGSYEQYF. The CDR3 DNA is TGTGCCAGCAGTTCCACCAGGGGTTCCTACGAGCAGTACTTC.

The chain combines TRBV3-1 (or the pseudogene TRBV3-2) with TRBJ1-3; the match to TRBD1 covers 7 bases. The CDR3 is 14 amino acids. The germline CDR1 and CDR2 sequences are LGHDT and YNNKEL (reference sequence). After removal of 1 base from V and 4 bases from J, the junction contained 1 base not matched to a gene. The CDR3 is CASSQAGQGNTIYF. The CDR3 DNA sequence: TGTGCCAGCAGCCAAGCGGGACAGGGAAACACCATATATTTT.

The chain has TRBV14 and TRBJ1-1; TRBD1 agrees at 7 bases. V was clipped by 3 bases and J by 4 bases; unmatched bases: 11. Germline CDR1 reads SGHDN; CDR2 reads FVKESK. This CDR3 region has 16 residues. CDR3 sequence: CASSHIYRGWVTEAFF. The CDR3 region has the DNA TGTGCCAGCAGCCACATTTACAGGGGTTGGGTCACTGAAGCTTTCTTT.

This chain joins TRBV2 and TRBJ1-1, with 8 bases aligning to TRBD1. Germline V lookup: CDR1 SNHLY, CDR2 FYNNEI. The J segment lost 7 bases and the V segment lost 4 bases, leaving 8 bases of the junction unmatched. The length of the CDR3 is 14 residues. The CDR3 loop is CASSGGTGYYEAFF. CDR3 sequence (DNA): TGTGCCAGCAGTGGGGGGACAGGTTACTATGAAGCTTTCTTT.

The count of this clone is one. The V call is TRBV27, the J call TRBJ2-7, with no clear D. This CDR3 has 13 amino acids. CDR1 is MNHEY and CDR2 is SMNVEV in the germline V gene (reference sequence). With 7 bases removed from V and 7 bases from J, the gap between germline ends came to 17 bases. The CDR3 here is CASTRPGLREQYF. CDR3 bases: TGTGCCAGCACTAGACCTGGCCTGAGGGAGCAGTACTTC.

The V gene is TRBV5-8, the J gene TRBJ2-2; D unclear. The V end lost 3 bases, the J end lost 6 bases, and 9 bases lay between the germline ends. This CDR3 contains 13 residues. Germline CDR1 SGHTS, CDR2 YDEGEE. CDR3 sequence: CASSSRVAGELFF. The CDR3 DNA follows: TGTGCCAGCAGCTCTCGGGTGGCCGGGGAGCTGTTTTTT.

The V gene is TRBV11-3, the J gene TRBJ2-1; TRBD2 matches at 8 bases. With 4 bases clipped from V and 4 bases from J, the junction kept 9 bases outside the gene matches. CDR1 is SGHNT, CDR2 YENEEA, per germline. CDR3 length equals 16 residues. DNA of the CDR3: TGTGCCAGCAGCTCTTACCCCTCGGGAGGGTACAATGAGCAGTTCTTC. It is translated as CASSSYPSGGYNEQFF.

This chain joins TRBV6-5 and TRBJ1-2, with D maybe TRBD1 (5 bases). The CDR3 is made up of 15 amino acids. In germline, CDR1 is MNHEY, CDR2 SVGAGI. V shed 1 base and J shed 8 bases, with 17 bases lying between them. The CDR3 protein is CASSYLALSEGGYTF. The DNA for the CDR3 is TGTGCCAGCAGTTACTTGGCCCTTTCGGAGGGGGGCTACACCTTC.

The chain combines TRBV5-6 with TRBJ1-3, with TRBD1 matching 7 bases. V shed 1 base and J 4 bases; nucleotides not matched to a gene: 11. Germline assignment: CDR1 SGHDT and CDR2 YYEEEE. The CDR3 covers 17 residues. CDR3 DNA: TGTGCCAGCAGCTTGCGTCCAACAGGGGCAGGGGGAAACACCATATATTTT. Encoded protein: CASSLRPTGAGGNTIYF.

The chain has TRBV18 and TRBJ2-2; 7 nucleotides line up with TRBD1. The V gene's germline CDR1 is KGHSH and CDR2 LQKENI. The CDR3 has 14 amino acids. The junction had 5 bases not matched to a gene; V was cut back by 3 bases and J by 7 bases. The chain's CDR3 is CASSPRQGNGELFF. The CDR3 DNA sequence: TGTGCCAGCTCACCTCGACAGGGAAACGGGGAGCTGTTTTTT.

The V call is TRBV11-3, the J call TRBJ1-1; 7 bases agree with TRBD1. Germline V gene sequence: CDR1 SGHNT, CDR2 YENEEA. The CDR3 sequence is 17 residues long. Germline trimming cut 0 bases from V and 10 bases from J; bases unmatched to any gene: 17. CDR3 region: CASSLEVVRGMQVPAFF. CDR3 in DNA: TGTGCCAGCAGCTTAGAGGTAGTCAGGGGGATGCAAGTTCCAGCTTTCTTT. Based on the CDR3 plus reference TRBV11-3 and TRBJ1-1, the full variable domain is EAGVVQSPRYKIIEKKQPVAFWCNPISGHNTLYWYLQNLGQGPELLIRYENEEAVDDSQLPKDRFSAERLKGVDSTLKIQPAELGDSAVYLCASSLEVVRGMQVPAFFGQGTRLTVV.

This chain uses TRBV6-4 with TRBJ2-1, with 13 bases that match TRBD2. CDR1 is MRHNA and CDR2 is SNTAGT in the germline V gene. Trimming at V came to 4 bases and at J to 7 bases, leaving 4 bases not matched to a gene. This CDR3 region has 15 residues. CDR3: CASSATSGGGNEQFF. Here the CDR3 DNA reads TGTGCCAGCAGTGCAACTAGCGGGGGGGGTAATGAGCAGTTCTTC.

The chain employs TRBV2 and TRBJ1-4, with 9 positions matching TRBD1. The germline V gene encodes CDR1 SNHLY and CDR2 FYNNEI. The V gene end was trimmed by 5 bases and the J gene end by 8 bases; junction bases not matched to a gene: 6. The CDR3 sequence is 14 residues long. CDR3 sequence: CASSQQGAPEKLFF. The CDR3 DNA sequence: TGTGCCAGCAGTCAACAGGGGGCGCCGGAAAAACTGTTTTTT.

The V call is TRBV5-1, the J call TRBJ2-2; D remains ambiguous. The CDR3 has 13 residues. V gave up 0 bases and J gave up 6 bases, with 6 bases separating them. Germline CDR1 and CDR2: SGHRS and YFSETQ. The CDR3 spells CASSLAQAGELFF. CDR3 DNA sequence: TGCGCCAGCAGCTTGGCTCAGGCCGGGGAGCTGTTTTTT.

The gene calls are TRBV29-1 and TRBJ1-1; D not certain. V was pared by 8 bases and J by 1 base, with 8 bases between. This CDR3 spans 11 amino acids. Per germline, CDR1 SQVTM and CDR2 ANQGSEA. CDR3 in DNA: TGCAGCCTAGGAGGGAACACTGAAGCTTTCTTT. Translating it yields CSLGGNTEAFF.

This clone was seen just once. The chain is built from TRBV7-2 and TRBJ2-3; D may be TRBD2 (6 bases). The CDR3 contains 17 residues. Per the germline V gene, CDR1 is SGHTA and CDR2 is FQGNSA. The germline V and J ends were trimmed by 5 bases and 4 bases, with 22 bases remaining between them. The CDR3: CASSKLRDLSVPDTQYF. DNA of the CDR3: TGTGCCAGCAGCAAGCTCCGGGACTTATCGGTCCCAGATACGCAGTATTTT.

The chain employs TRBV7-6 and TRBJ2-3; 9 bases map to TRBD2. V trimming: 5 bases; J trimming: 2 bases; junction bases outside the gene matches: 14. Germline V CDR1 and CDR2: SGHVS, FNYEAQ. The CDR3 is made up of 18 amino acids. The CDR3 sequence is CASSRDRAGGLNTDTQYF. CDR3 sequence (DNA): TGTGCCAGCAGCCGCGATAGGGCGGGGGGGCTTAACACAGATACGCAGTATTTT. Full variable domain (missing parts from reference TRBV7-6 and TRBJ2-3): GAGVSQSPRYKVTKRGQDVALRCDPISGHVSLYWYRQALGQGPEFLTYFNYEAQQDKSGLPNDRFSAERPEGSISTLTIQRTEQRDSAMYRCASSRDRAGGLNTDTQYFGPGTRLTVL.

The V call is TRBV29-1, the J call TRBJ2-7; perhaps TRBD1 as D (6 bases). This CDR3 comprises 15 residues. Trimming pared 1 base from V and 2 bases from J, leaving 15 bases between. Germline V CDR1 and CDR2: SQVTM, ANQGSEA. The CDR3 region has the DNA TGCAGCGTTGAAGTACAGGACAGTAGTCCCTACGAGCAGTACTTC. It translates to CSVEVQDSSPYEQYF.

The CDR3 DNA sequence: TGTGCCAGCAGCGCCGGTGGGGGGGTCCATGGCTACACCTTC. Its protein product is CASSAGGGVHGYTF. The rearrangement links TRBV9 to TRBJ1-2; maybe TRBD1 (5 bases). This CDR3 spans 14 amino acids. Germline values: CDR1 SGDLS, CDR2 YYNGEE. V gave up 3 bases and J gave up 6 bases, with 15 bases separating them. Based on the CDR3 plus reference TRBV9 and TRBJ1-2, the full variable domain is DSGVTQTPKHLITATGQRVTLRCSPRSGDLSVYWYQQSLDQGLQFLIQYYNGEERAKGNILERFSAQQFPDLHSELNLSSLELGDSALYFCASSAGGGVHGYTFGSGTRLTVV.